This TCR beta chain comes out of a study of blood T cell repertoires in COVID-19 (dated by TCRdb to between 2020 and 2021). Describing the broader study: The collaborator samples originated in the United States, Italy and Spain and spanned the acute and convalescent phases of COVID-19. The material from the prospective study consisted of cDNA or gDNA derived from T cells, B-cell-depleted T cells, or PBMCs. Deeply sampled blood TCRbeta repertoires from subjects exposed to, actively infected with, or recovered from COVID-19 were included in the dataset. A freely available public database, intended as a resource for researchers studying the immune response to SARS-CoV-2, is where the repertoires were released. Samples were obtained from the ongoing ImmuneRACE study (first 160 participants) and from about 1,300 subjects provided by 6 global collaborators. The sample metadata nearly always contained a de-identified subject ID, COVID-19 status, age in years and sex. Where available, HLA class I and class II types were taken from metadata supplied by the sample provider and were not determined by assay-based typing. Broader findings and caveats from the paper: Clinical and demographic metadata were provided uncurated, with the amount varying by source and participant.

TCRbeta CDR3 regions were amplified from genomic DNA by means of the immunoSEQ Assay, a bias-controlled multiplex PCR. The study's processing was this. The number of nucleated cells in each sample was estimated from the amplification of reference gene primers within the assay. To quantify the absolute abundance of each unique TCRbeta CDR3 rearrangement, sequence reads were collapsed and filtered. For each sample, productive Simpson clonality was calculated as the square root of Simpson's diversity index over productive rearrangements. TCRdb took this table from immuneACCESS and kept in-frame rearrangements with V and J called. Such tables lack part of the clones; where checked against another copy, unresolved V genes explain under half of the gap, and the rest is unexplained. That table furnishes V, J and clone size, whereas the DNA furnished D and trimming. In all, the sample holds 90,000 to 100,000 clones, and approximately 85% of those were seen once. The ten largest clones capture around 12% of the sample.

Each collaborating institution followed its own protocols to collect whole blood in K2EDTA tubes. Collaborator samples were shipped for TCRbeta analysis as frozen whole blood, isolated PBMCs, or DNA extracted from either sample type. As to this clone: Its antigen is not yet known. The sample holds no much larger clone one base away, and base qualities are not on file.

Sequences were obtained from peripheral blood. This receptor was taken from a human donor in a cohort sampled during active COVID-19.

The CDR3 in this case is CATADGGGNEQFF. The DNA is as follows: TGTGCCACAGCCGACGGCGGGGGCAATGAGCAGTTCTTC. The sequence joins TRBV24-1 to TRBJ2-1, with 7 junctional bases fitting TRBD2. Reading the germline V gene gives CDR1 KGHDR and CDR2 SFDVKD. Trimming takes 10 bases off V and 6 bases off J; junction bases not matched to a gene: 8. From the cysteine up to the phenylalanine, the CDR3 has a length of 13 residues. Just the 39-base CDR3 DNA is kept, in frame starting at base 1.